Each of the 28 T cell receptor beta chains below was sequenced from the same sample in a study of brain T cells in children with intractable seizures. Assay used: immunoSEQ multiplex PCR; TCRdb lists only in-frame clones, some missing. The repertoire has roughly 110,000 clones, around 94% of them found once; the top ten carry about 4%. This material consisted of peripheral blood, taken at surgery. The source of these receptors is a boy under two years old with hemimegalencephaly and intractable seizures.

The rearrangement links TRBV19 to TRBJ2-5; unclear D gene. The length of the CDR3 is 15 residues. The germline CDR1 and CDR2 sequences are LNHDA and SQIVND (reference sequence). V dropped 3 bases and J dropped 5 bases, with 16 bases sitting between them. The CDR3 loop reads CASSISPPPGETQYF. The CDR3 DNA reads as TGTGCCAGTAGTATTTCCCCTCCTCCCGGGGAGACCCAGTACTTC.

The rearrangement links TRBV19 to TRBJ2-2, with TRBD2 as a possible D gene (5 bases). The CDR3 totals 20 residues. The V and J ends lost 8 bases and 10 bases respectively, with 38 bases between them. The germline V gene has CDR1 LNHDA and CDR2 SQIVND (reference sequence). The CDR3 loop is CASVLHKIPYPGIEVEELFF. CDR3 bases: TGTGCCAGTGTCCTACACAAAATACCGTATCCCGGGATCGAAGTGGAGGAGCTGTTTTTT.

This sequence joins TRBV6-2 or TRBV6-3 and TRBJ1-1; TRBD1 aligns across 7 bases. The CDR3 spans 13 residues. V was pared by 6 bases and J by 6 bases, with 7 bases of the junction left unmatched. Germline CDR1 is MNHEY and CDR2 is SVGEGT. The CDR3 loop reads CASSQLQGAEAFF. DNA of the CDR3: TGTGCCAGCAGCCAATTGCAGGGGGCTGAAGCTTTCTTT.

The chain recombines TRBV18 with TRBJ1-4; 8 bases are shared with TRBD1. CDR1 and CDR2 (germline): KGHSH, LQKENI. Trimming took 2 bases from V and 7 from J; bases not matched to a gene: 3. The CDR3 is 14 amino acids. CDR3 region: CASSPDRGGEKLFF. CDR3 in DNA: TGTGCCAGCTCACCAGACAGGGGAGGTGAAAAACTGTTTTTT. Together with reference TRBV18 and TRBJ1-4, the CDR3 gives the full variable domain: NAGVMQNPRHLVRRRGQEARLRCSPMKGHSHVYWYRQLPEEGLKFMVYLQKENIIDESGMPKERFSAEFPKEGPSILRIQQVVRGDSAAYFCASSPDRGGEKLFFGSGTQLSVL.

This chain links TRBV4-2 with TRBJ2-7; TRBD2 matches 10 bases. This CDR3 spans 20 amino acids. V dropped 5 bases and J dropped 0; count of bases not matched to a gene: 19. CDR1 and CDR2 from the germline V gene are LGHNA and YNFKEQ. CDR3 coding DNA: TGTGCCAGCAGCGAAAGAGGGGGGACTAGCGACCGATTGGGCTCCTACGAGCAGTACTTC. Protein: CASSERGGTSDRLGSYEQYF.

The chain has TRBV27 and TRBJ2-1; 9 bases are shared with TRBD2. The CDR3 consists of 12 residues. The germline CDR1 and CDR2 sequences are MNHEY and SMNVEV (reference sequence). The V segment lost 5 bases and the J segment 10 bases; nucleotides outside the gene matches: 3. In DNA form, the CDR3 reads TGTGCCAGCAGTCCTCTAGCGGGAGAGCAGTTCTTC. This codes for CASSPLAGEQFF.

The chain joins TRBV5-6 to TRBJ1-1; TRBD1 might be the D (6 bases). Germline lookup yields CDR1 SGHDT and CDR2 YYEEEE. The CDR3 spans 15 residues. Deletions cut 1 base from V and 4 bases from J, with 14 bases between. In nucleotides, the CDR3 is TGTGCCAGCAGCTTGATGGGGGCCCCAGGCACTGAAGCTTTCTTT. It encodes CASSLMGAPGTEAFF.

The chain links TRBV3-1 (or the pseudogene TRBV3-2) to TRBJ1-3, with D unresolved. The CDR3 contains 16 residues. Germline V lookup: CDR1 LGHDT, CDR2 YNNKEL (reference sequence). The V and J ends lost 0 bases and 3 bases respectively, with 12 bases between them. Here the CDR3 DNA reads TGTGCCAGCAGCCAAGATTGGGAGAGGGTTGGAAACACCATATATTTT. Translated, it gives CASSQDWERVGNTIYF.

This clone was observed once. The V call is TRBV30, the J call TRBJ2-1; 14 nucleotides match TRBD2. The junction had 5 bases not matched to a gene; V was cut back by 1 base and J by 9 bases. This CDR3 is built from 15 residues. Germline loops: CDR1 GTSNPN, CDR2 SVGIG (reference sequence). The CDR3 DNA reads TGTGCCTGGAGTGGGGGACTAGCGGGAGTAGGTGAGCAGTTCTTC. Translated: CAWSGGLAGVGEQFF.

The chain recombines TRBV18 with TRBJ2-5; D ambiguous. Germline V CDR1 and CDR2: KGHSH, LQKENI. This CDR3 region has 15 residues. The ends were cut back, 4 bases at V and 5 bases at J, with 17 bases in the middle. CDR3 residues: CASSRTPVGRETQYF. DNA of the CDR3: TGTGCCAGCTCACGAACCCCAGTGGGTAGGGAGACCCAGTACTTC.

The CDR3 is CASSLLSGLSGDTQYF. The CDR3 DNA follows: TGTGCCAGCAGTTTATTGAGTGGGCTTAGCGGGGATACGCAGTATTTT. The chain uses TRBV28 and TRBJ2-3, with TRBD2 identical over 7 bases. This CDR3 contains 16 residues. CDR1 is MDHEN and CDR2 is SYDVKM in the germline V gene. The V segment lost 1 base and the J segment 6 bases; nucleotides outside the gene matches: 10.

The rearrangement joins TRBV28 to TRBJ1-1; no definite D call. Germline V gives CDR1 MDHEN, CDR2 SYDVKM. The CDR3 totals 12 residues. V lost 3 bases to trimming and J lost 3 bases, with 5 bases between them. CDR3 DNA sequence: TGTGCCAGCAGTTTGGTAGACACTGAAGCTTTCTTT. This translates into CASSLVDTEAFF.

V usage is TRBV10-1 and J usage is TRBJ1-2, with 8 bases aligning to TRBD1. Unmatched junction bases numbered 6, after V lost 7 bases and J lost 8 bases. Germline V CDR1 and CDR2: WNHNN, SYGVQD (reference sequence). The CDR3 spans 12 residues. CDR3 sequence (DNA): TGCGCCAGCATCTCGACAGGGGAGGGCTACACCTTC. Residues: CASISTGEGYTF.

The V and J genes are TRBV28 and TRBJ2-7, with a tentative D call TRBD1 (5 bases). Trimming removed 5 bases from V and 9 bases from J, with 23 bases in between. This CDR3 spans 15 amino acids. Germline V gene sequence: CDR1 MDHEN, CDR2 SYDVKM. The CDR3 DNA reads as TGTGCCAGCAGTGAGAGGCGACAGTTTCCTACGAGGCAGTACTTC. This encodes CASSERRQFPTRQYF.

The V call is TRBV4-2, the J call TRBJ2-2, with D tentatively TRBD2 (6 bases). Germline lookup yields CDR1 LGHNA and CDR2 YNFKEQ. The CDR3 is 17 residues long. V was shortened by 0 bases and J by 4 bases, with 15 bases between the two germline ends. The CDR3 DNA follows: TGTGCCAGCAGCCAAGACCTCTTGACAGCGGGCACCGGGGAGCTGTTTTTT. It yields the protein CASSQDLLTAGTGELFF.

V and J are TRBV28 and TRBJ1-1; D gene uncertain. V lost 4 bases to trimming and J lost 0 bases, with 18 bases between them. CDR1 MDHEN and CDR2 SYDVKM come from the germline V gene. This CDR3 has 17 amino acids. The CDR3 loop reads CASSSYPPELMNTEAFF. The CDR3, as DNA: TGTGCCAGCAGTTCTTATCCACCCGAGCTAATGAACACTGAAGCTTTCTTT.

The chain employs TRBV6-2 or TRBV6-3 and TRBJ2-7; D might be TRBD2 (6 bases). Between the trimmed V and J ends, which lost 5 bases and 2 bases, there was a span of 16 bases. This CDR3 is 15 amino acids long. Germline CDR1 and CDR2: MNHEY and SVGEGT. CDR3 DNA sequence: TGTGCCAGCAGTCGTCCGGGACTTTACCCCTACGAGCAGTACTTC. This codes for CASSRPGLYPYEQYF.

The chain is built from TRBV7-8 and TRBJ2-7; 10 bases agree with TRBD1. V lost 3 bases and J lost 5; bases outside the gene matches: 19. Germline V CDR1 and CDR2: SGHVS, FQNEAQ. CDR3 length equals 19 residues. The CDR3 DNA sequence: TGTGCCAGCAGCTTTATTTCAAGTTTGACAGGGGGCGTGAAGAACGAGCAGTACTTC. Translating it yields CASSFISSLTGGVKNEQYF.

The DNA for the CDR3 is TGCAGCACTCTCCGGGACTCCAATGGGAATGAGCAGTTCTTC. This encodes CSTLRDSNGNEQFF. The chain links TRBV29-1 to TRBJ2-1; TRBD2 might be the D (6 bases). The V gene's germline CDR1 is SQVTM and CDR2 ANQGSEA. This CDR3 comprises 14 residues. Trimming left V 8 bases short and J 7 bases short, with 21 bases between.

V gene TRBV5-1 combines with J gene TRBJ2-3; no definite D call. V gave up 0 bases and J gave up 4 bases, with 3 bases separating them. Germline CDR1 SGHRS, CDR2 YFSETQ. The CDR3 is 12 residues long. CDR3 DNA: TGCGCCAGCAGCTTGGATCCAGATACGCAGTATTTT. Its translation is CASSLDPDTQYF.

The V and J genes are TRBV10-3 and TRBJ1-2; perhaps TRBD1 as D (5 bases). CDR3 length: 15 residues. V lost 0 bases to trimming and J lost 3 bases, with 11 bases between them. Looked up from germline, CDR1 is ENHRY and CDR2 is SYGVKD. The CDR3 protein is CAISESRGTYYGYTF. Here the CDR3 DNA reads TGTGCCATCAGTGAGTCGAGGGGCACGTACTATGGCTACACCTTC.

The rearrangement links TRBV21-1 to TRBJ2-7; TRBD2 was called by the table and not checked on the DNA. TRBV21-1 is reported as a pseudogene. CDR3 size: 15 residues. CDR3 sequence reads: CASSPPAGGAYEQYF. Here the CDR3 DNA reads TGTGCCAGCAGCCCTCCAGCGGGAGGGGCCTACGAGCAGTACTTC.

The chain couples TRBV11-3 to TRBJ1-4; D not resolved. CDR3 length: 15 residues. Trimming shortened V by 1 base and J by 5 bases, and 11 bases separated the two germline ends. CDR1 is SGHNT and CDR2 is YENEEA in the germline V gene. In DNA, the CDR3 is TGTGCCAGCAGCTTAGGACACCAGCAAAATGAAAAACTGTTTTTT. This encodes CASSLGHQQNEKLFF.

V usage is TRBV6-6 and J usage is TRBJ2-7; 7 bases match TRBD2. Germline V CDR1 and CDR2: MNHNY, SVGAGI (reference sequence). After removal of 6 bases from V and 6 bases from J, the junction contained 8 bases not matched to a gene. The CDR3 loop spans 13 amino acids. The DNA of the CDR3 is TGTGCCAGCAGCCTTGACTCGGGGGGCGAGCAGTACTTC. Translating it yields CASSLDSGGEQYF.

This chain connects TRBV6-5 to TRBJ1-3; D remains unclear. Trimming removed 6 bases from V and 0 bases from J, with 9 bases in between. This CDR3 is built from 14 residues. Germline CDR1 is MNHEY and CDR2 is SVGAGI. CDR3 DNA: TGTGCCAGCAGCGTCGGGTCCTCTGGAAACACCATATATTTT. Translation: CASSVGSSGNTIYF.

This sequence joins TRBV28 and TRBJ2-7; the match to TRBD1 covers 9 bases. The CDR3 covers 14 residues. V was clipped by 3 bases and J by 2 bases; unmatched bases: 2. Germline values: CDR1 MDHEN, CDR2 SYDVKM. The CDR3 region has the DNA TGTGCCAGCAGTTTTGACAGGGGGACCTACGAGCAGTACTTC. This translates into CASSFDRGTYEQYF.

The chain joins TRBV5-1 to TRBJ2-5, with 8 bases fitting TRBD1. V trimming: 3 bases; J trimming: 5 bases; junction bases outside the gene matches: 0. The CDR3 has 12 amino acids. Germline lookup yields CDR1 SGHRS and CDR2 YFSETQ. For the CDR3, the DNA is TGCGCCAGCAGCTGGGACAGGGAGACCCAGTACTTC. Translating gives CASSWDRETQYF.

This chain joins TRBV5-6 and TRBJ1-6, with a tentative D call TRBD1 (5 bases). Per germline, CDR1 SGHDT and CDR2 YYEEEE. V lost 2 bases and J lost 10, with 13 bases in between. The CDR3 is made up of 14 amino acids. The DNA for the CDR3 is TGTGCCAGCAGCTTAGGAGGGGTGCTCTCACCCCTCCACTTT. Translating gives CASSLGGVLSPLHF.